This TCR beta chain comes out of a study of early T cells in non-severe SARS-CoV-2 infection. TCRdb reprocessed the 5' RACE reads via MiXCR and lists one record per CDR3 protein. The sample yields about 50,000 distinct CDR3 sequences, over 9.5% seen once. Points from the study as a whole: Reliance on VDJdb matching favored anti-spike CD8 responses; private and CD4 specificities were missed.

This clonotype was found a few times. Its antigen remains unidentified. The clonotype comes from an adult who was a healthcare worker with PCR-confirmed SARS-CoV-2 infection or an uninfected control (not recorded which). The sequencing input was whole blood.

The CDR3 DNA reads as TGCAGTGCTAGAGATATCGGGGGAGTTATGGAGACCCAGTACTTC. Protein sequence: CSARDIGGVMETQYF. The J gene is TRBJ2-5, the V gene TRBV20-1; perhaps TRBD2 as D (6 bases). Germline CDR1 reads DFQATT; CDR2 reads SNEGSKA (reference sequence). This CDR3 comprises 15 residues. The germline V and J ends were trimmed by 0 bases and 5 bases, with 16 bases remaining between them.